This TCR beta chain appears in the sequencing data of a study of T cell responses to AZD1222 COVID-19 vaccine. A remark on this clone: Its antigen is still unknown.

Whole-study findings and limits: After two AZD1222 doses, spike-specific TCR breadth and depth rose versus day 0. The study found vaccine-associated CD4 TCRs spanning spike, dominant at 160-218 and 743-854. Within unmutated variant regions lay the reported targets of nearly half of spike-specific TCRs. The donor cohort was predominantly white British with a female majority, and clonal diversity may have been underestimated.

Germline V lookup: CDR1 SGHTA, CDR2 FQGTGA. This CDR3 comprises 14 residues. The V end was cut by 5 bases, the J end by 2 bases, with 13 bases between. Profiling relied on immunoSEQ multiplex PCR, and the TCRdb table lists in-frame clones only, not all of them. The table records some 85,000 clones, roughly nine tenths of them present only once. Specimen: peripheral blood, collected on day 0 of AZD1222 vaccination. The chain carries TRBV7-3 and TRBJ2-7, with D tentatively TRBD2 (6 bases). The source is an adult in good health. The DNA of the CDR3 is TGTGCCAGCAGCCCCATGGGGGGACCCTACGAGCAGTACTTC. It translates to CASSPMGGPYEQYF.